This T cell receptor (beta chain) comes out of a study of blood T cell repertoires in COVID-19. Study-level background: The analysed material was cDNA or gDNA that came from T cells, B-cell-depleted T cells, or PBMCs.

This CDR3 spans 13 amino acids. Trimming pared 2 bases from V and 5 bases from J, leaving 4 bases between. Per the study methods: The authors estimated nucleated cell counts from reference gene primer amplification. Clones were sequenced by immunoSEQ multiplex PCR, and TCRdb holds only the in-frame ones, with some missing. The V and J calls and clone size are taken from that table; D and trimming were inferred from the DNA. The sample has some 290,000 clones; more than 70% are singletons. Patients at the Seattle site were enrolled during active infection and followed longitudinally. V is TRBV12-3 or TRBV12-4 and J is TRBJ1-6; no definite D call. The origin of this receptor is a woman in her twenties or thirties with COVID-19, enrolled during active disease. The source material was peripheral blood. For the CDR3, the DNA is TGTGCCAGCAGTTTATCCGATAATTCACCCCTCCACTTT. It specifies CASSLSDNSPLHF.